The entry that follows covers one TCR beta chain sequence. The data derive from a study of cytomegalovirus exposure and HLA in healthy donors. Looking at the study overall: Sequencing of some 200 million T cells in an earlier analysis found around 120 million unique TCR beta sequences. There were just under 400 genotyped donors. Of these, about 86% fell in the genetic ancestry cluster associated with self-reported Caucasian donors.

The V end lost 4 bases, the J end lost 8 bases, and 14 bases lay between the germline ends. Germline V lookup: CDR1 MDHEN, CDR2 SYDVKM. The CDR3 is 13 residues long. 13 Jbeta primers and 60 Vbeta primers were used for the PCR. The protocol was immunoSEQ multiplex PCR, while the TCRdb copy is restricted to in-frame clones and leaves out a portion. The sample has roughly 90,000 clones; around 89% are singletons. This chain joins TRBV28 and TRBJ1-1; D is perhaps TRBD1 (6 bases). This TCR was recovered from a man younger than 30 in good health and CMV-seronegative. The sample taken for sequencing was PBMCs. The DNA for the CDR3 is TGTGCCAGCAGTTCCCACGACAGGCCAGAAGCTTTCTTT. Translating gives CASSSHDRPEAFF. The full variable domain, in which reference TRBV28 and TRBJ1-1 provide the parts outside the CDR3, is DVKVTQSSRYLVKRTGEKVFLECVQDMDHENMFWYRQDPGLGLRLIYFSYDVKMKEKGDIPEGYSVSREKKERFSLILESASTNQTSMYLCASSSHDRPEAFFGQGTRLTVV.